Listed below are T cell receptor beta chains from one sample, sequenced in a study of breast tumors, draining lymph nodes, adjacent tissues. TCRdb re-called the multiplex PCR reads with MiXCR, one entry per CDR3 protein. The sample lists about 200,000 distinct CDR3 sequences; approximately 36% were seen once. Sequences were obtained from axillary lymph node tissue. These receptor sequences come from a female donor with breast cancer. Some clones in this sample may be carry-over from other donors' samples. CDR3s include the opening cysteine and the closing phenylalanine or tryptophan. D genes are given only for firm matches. A clone size is listed for some rows: how often the clone was seen (once, few, many), or a class if it is expanded.

v_gene: TRBV24-1
abundance: .
d_gene: TRBD1
j_gene: TRBJ2-7
CDR3nt: TGTGCCAACCCCACCGGGACAGGGGGGAGTCCCTACGAGCAGTACTTC
CDR3aa: CANPTGTGGSPYEQYF

v_gene: TRBV19
abundance: .
d_gene: .
j_gene: TRBJ1-4
CDR3nt: TGTGCCAGTAGTACCGGGACAATATTAGAACTGTTTTTT
CDR3aa: CASSTGTILELFF

v_gene: TRBV12-5
abundance: many
d_gene: TRBD1
j_gene: TRBJ1-2
CDR3nt: TGTGCTAGTGGTCGGGACAGGCACTATGGCTACACCTTC
CDR3aa: CASGRDRHYGYTF

v_gene: TRBV6-1
abundance: many
d_gene: .
j_gene: TRBJ2-3
CDR3nt: TGTGCCAGCAGTGAATACGGTGGGGGTCGCACAGATACGCAGTATTTT
CDR3aa: CASSEYGGGRTDTQYF

v_gene: TRBV5-1
abundance: many
d_gene: .
j_gene: TRBJ2-1
CDR3nt: TGCGCCAGCAGCCCGACTTTAGATGAGCAGTTCTTC
CDR3aa: CASSPTLDEQFF

v_gene: TRBV3-1
abundance: many
d_gene: TRBD1
j_gene: TRBJ1-2
CDR3nt: TGTGCCAGCAGCCATGGGACAGGGGATGGCTACACCTTC
CDR3aa: CASSHGTGDGYTF

v_gene: TRBV20-1
abundance: once
d_gene: TRBD1
j_gene: TRBJ1-4
CDR3nt: TGCAGTGCTAGGGGCCAAAGCACGACAGGGATCAATGAAAAACTGTTTTTT
CDR3aa: CSARGQSTTGINEKLFF

v_gene: TRBV6-5
abundance: many
d_gene: .
j_gene: TRBJ1-6
CDR3nt: TGTGCCAGCAGTCACGGGGGAGCCAGGGTGAATTCACCCCTCCACTTT
CDR3aa: CASSHGGARVNSPLHF

v_gene: TRBV5-6
abundance: many
d_gene: TRBD1
j_gene: TRBJ1-2
CDR3nt: TGTGCCAGCAGCCTGGTCGTGGACAGGGCCTATGGCTACACCTTC
CDR3aa: CASSLVVDRAYGYTF

v_gene: TRBV27
abundance: few
d_gene: .
j_gene: TRBJ1-5
CDR3nt: TGTGCCAGCAGTTCGTCACGTTCCTATCAGCCCCAGCATTTT
CDR3aa: CASSSSRSYQPQHF

v_gene: TRBV19
abundance: many
d_gene: TRBD2
j_gene: TRBJ2-5
CDR3nt: TGTGCCACCAGACTAGCACTCGACTTC
CDR3aa: CATRLALDF

v_gene: TRBV5-4
abundance: .
d_gene: .
j_gene: TRBJ2-4
CDR3nt: TGTGCCAGCAGCTTGGATTGGGGGGAAAACATTCAGTACTTC
CDR3aa: CASSLDWGENIQYF

v_gene: TRBV6-5
abundance: few
d_gene: TRBD1
j_gene: TRBJ2-1
CDR3nt: TGTGCCAGCAGAAGCCGGGACAGAGGGTACAATGAGCAGTTCTTC
CDR3aa: CASRSRDRGYNEQFF

v_gene: TRBV5-1
abundance: .
d_gene: TRBD1
j_gene: TRBJ2-3
CDR3nt: TGCGCCACTACGACAGGGGAAGGCACAGATACGCAGTATTTT
CDR3aa: CATTTGEGTDTQYF

v_gene: TRBV29-1
abundance: many
d_gene: TRBD1
j_gene: TRBJ2-7
CDR3nt: TGCAGCGTTGGGACAGGGGTCTACGAGCAGTACTTC
CDR3aa: CSVGTGVYEQYF

v_gene: TRBV7-9
abundance: many
d_gene: .
j_gene: TRBJ1-2
CDR3nt: TGTGCCAGCAGCCCTCCGGGACAACACTATGGCTACACCTTC
CDR3aa: CASSPPGQHYGYTF

v_gene: TRBV10-3
abundance: many
d_gene: TRBD1
j_gene: TRBJ1-3
CDR3nt: TGTGCCAGCGGGACAGCTGGAAACACCATATATTTT
CDR3aa: CASGTAGNTIYF

v_gene: TRBV19
abundance: many
d_gene: .
j_gene: TRBJ2-7
CDR3nt: TGTGCCAGTGGGACACCGCAAGGTTACGAGCAGTACTTC
CDR3aa: CASGTPQGYEQYF

v_gene: TRBV2
abundance: few
d_gene: .
j_gene: TRBJ1-1
CDR3nt: TGTGCCAGCAAGAGGGGCCTCACTGAAGCTTTCTTT
CDR3aa: CASKRGLTEAFF

v_gene: TRBV5-1
abundance: many
d_gene: .
j_gene: TRBJ2-2
CDR3nt: TGCGCCAGCAGCTTGGAACAGACCACCGGGGAGCTGTTTTTT
CDR3aa: CASSLEQTTGELFF

v_gene: TRBV24-1
abundance: .
d_gene: .
j_gene: TRBJ2-7
CDR3nt: TGTGCCACCATTACCGGGACGCTGTACGAGCAGTACTTC
CDR3aa: CATITGTLYEQYF

v_gene: TRBV2
abundance: many
d_gene: .
j_gene: TRBJ1-3
CDR3nt: TGTGCCAGCAGTGAAGGGGGCGCCTCCTCTGGAAACACCATATATTTT
CDR3aa: CASSEGGASSGNTIYF

v_gene: TRBV29-1
abundance: .
d_gene: .
j_gene: TRBJ2-1
CDR3nt: TGCAGCGTAGGTGGCCCGATGAGCTCCTACAATGAGCAGTTCTTC
CDR3aa: CSVGGPMSSYNEQFF

v_gene: TRBV28
abundance: few
d_gene: .
j_gene: TRBJ2-7
CDR3nt: TGTGCCAGCAGTCCGTCCCGCCAAGGTTTGACCTACGAGCAGTACTTC
CDR3aa: CASSPSRQGLTYEQYF

v_gene: TRBV12-1
abundance: .
d_gene: .
j_gene: TRBJ2-1
CDR3nt: TGTGCCAGCAGCTGCCGGTCCGCCCGCCTGGACAACAATGAGCAGTTCTTC
CDR3aa: CASSCRSARLDNNEQFF

v_gene: TRBV27
abundance: .
d_gene: TRBD1
j_gene: TRBJ2-7
CDR3nt: TGTGCCAGCAGTCTCAAAAGACAGGGCTATACCTACGAGCAGTACTTC
CDR3aa: CASSLKRQGYTYEQYF

v_gene: TRBV12-3/TRBV12-4
abundance: few
d_gene: TRBD2
j_gene: TRBJ2-3
CDR3nt: TGTGCCAGCAGTCACACACCTAGGGGCCATAGCGGGAGGGATCCCCTCACAGATACGCAGTATTTT
CDR3aa: CASSHTPRGHSGRDPLTDTQYF

v_gene: TRBV10-3
abundance: many
d_gene: .
j_gene: TRBJ2-7
CDR3nt: TGTGCCATCAGAGCGGACCAGGGCAGGGTCTACGAGCAGTACTTC
CDR3aa: CAIRADQGRVYEQYF

v_gene: TRBV5-4
abundance: few
d_gene: .
j_gene: TRBJ2-1
CDR3nt: TGTGCCAGCAGCTTGGGGGGGACCAGCTCCTACAATGAGCAGTTCTTC
CDR3aa: CASSLGGTSSYNEQFF

v_gene: TRBV15
abundance: .
d_gene: TRBD1
j_gene: TRBJ1-2
CDR3nt: TGTGCCACCAGCAGAGACATTGGACAGGGGACAGGCTACACCTTC
CDR3aa: CATSRDIGQGTGYTF

v_gene: TRBV29-1
abundance: .
d_gene: TRBD1
j_gene: TRBJ1-2
CDR3nt: TGCAGCGTTGAAGAGGGACAGGGGGATGGCTACACCTTC
CDR3aa: CSVEEGQGDGYTF

v_gene: TRBV5-6
abundance: many
d_gene: .
j_gene: TRBJ1-2
CDR3nt: TGTGCCAGCAGCGCCCCAGGGAGAGCTAACTATGGCTACACCTTC
CDR3aa: CASSAPGRANYGYTF

v_gene: TRBV4-3
abundance: .
d_gene: TRBD1
j_gene: TRBJ2-2
CDR3nt: TGCGCCAGCAGCCAGCGGACAGGGGGTGCCGGGGAGCTGTTTTTT
CDR3aa: CASSQRTGGAGELFF

v_gene: TRBV7-9
abundance: many
d_gene: TRBD1
j_gene: TRBJ2-2
CDR3nt: TGTGCCAGCAGCTTAGGGACAGGGTTCCCCGGGGAGCTGTTTTTT
CDR3aa: CASSLGTGFPGELFF

v_gene: TRBV12-3/TRBV12-4
abundance: .
d_gene: TRBD2
j_gene: TRBJ2-1
CDR3nt: TGTGCCAGCAGTTGGGCCGGGACTAGCGGGGGGGCCTACAATGAGCAGTTCTTC
CDR3aa: CASSWAGTSGGAYNEQFF

v_gene: TRBV6-5
abundance: few
d_gene: TRBD2
j_gene: TRBJ2-7
CDR3nt: TGTGCCAGCAGTACTAGCGGGGGCCTCTCCTACGAGCAGTACTTC
CDR3aa: CASSTSGGLSYEQYF

v_gene: TRBV14
abundance: .
d_gene: TRBD2
j_gene: TRBJ2-5
CDR3nt: TGTGCCAGCAGCTCACCGGGCACGGGCGGGGGTCAAGAGACCCAGTACTTC
CDR3aa: CASSSPGTGGGQETQYF

v_gene: TRBV20-1
abundance: .
d_gene: TRBD2
j_gene: TRBJ2-5
CDR3nt: TGCAGTGCTGGGGATCTAGCGGGGGGCCACCAAGAGACCCAGTACTTC
CDR3aa: CSAGDLAGGHQETQYF

v_gene: TRBV24-1
abundance: many
d_gene: .
j_gene: TRBJ2-1
CDR3nt: TGTGCCACCAGTGCCCCCGACCTTCGGGCCTGGGGGGATGAGCAGTTCTTC
CDR3aa: CATSAPDLRAWGDEQFF

v_gene: TRBV27
abundance: .
d_gene: .
j_gene: TRBJ1-4
CDR3nt: TGTGCCAGCAGTTTAAGGGAGAATGAAAAACTGTTTTTT
CDR3aa: CASSLRENEKLFF

v_gene: TRBV5-1
abundance: .
d_gene: TRBD1
j_gene: TRBJ2-1
CDR3nt: TGCGCCAGCAGCTGGACAGGGGGCGGGAGGTTGGATGAGCAGTTCTTC
CDR3aa: CASSWTGGGRLDEQFF

v_gene: TRBV5-5
abundance: few
d_gene: TRBD1
j_gene: TRBJ2-4
CDR3nt: TGTGCCAGCAGCTTGTTAGGGGGCGACGCCAAAAACATTCAGTACTTC
CDR3aa: CASSLLGGDAKNIQYF

v_gene: TRBV12-3/TRBV12-4
abundance: many
d_gene: .
j_gene: TRBJ1-4
CDR3nt: TGTGCCAGCAGGGGGACGGCTTCAACTAATGAAAAACTGTTTTTT
CDR3aa: CASRGTASTNEKLFF

v_gene: TRBV6-2/TRBV6-3
abundance: few
d_gene: .
j_gene: TRBJ1-6
CDR3nt: TGTGCCAGCACTGACAGTTCCACCCTCCACTTT
CDR3aa: CASTDSSTLHF

v_gene: TRBV15
abundance: many
d_gene: TRBD1
j_gene: TRBJ2-1
CDR3nt: TGTGCCACCAGCTCTCGTCCCGGGACAGGGGGCGATGAGCAGTTCTTC
CDR3aa: CATSSRPGTGGDEQFF

v_gene: TRBV11-3
abundance: few
d_gene: .
j_gene: TRBJ2-1
CDR3nt: TGTGCCAGCAGCTTAGATTCGGGATACAATGAGCAGTTCTTC
CDR3aa: CASSLDSGYNEQFF

v_gene: TRBV5-1
abundance: many
d_gene: .
j_gene: TRBJ1-2
CDR3nt: TGCGCCAGCAGCTTGACGACCGGGGTTAACTATGGCTACACCTTC
CDR3aa: CASSLTTGVNYGYTF

v_gene: TRBV4-1
abundance: .
d_gene: .
j_gene: TRBJ1-2
CDR3nt: TGCGCCAGCAGCCAAGAGGAAAGGGGTGGCTACACCTTC
CDR3aa: CASSQEERGGYTF

v_gene: TRBV5-4
abundance: many
d_gene: TRBD2
j_gene: TRBJ2-1
CDR3nt: TGTGCCAGCAGCCCGACCGGACTAGTTTCCAATGAGCAGTTCTTC
CDR3aa: CASSPTGLVSNEQFF

v_gene: TRBV20-1
abundance: .
d_gene: .
j_gene: TRBJ2-7
CDR3nt: TGCAGTGCTAGAGAGGGTTCCTACGAGCAGTACTTC
CDR3aa: CSAREGSYEQYF

v_gene: TRBV6-6
abundance: many
d_gene: .
j_gene: TRBJ1-6
CDR3nt: TGTGCCAGCAGTCACTCGAGCAGGGATGGTTCACCCCTCCACTTT
CDR3aa: CASSHSSRDGSPLHF

v_gene: TRBV4-3
abundance: many
d_gene: .
j_gene: TRBJ1-2
CDR3nt: TGCGCCAGCAGCCAAAGGGCGTCAGGGGCGATCGATGGCTACACCTTC
CDR3aa: CASSQRASGAIDGYTF

v_gene: TRBV29-1
abundance: .
d_gene: .
j_gene: TRBJ2-4
CDR3nt: TGCAGCGTTGAGGATTTTGGCATTCAGTACTTC
CDR3aa: CSVEDFGIQYF

v_gene: TRBV20-1
abundance: many
d_gene: .
j_gene: TRBJ2-1
CDR3nt: TGCAGTGCTAGAGAATCGGACTCGCCCTACAATGAGCAGTTCTTC
CDR3aa: CSARESDSPYNEQFF

v_gene: TRBV15
abundance: .
d_gene: TRBD1
j_gene: TRBJ2-5
CDR3nt: TGTGCCACCAGCCGCCGGGACAGGGGGTTTCTGGAGACCCAGTACTTC
CDR3aa: CATSRRDRGFLETQYF